The 12 T cell receptor beta chains in this list originate from one sample, sequenced in a study of control samples from healthy donors and cancer patients. Some clones are missing from TCRdb's copy, which holds only in-frame ones; the method was immunoSEQ multiplex PCR. The table lists 80,000 to 100,000 clones, 80% to 90% of them singletons. The sample consisted of blood. These receptors were taken from a man aged 30 to 45 in good health.

The rearrangement uses TRBV6-4 and TRBJ2-6; 8 nucleotides line up with TRBD1. CDR1 MRHNA and CDR2 SNTAGT come from the germline V gene. There are 16 residues in the CDR3. V gave up 4 bases and J gave up 4 bases; unmatched junction bases: 6. CDR3 bases: TGTGCCAGCAGTGTTGGGACAGGCGACGGGGCCAACGTCCTGACTTTC. This codes for CASSVGTGDGANVLTF.

The V call is TRBV6-5, the J call TRBJ1-4; unclear D gene. V was trimmed by 8 bases and J by 4 bases, leaving 8 bases between them. This CDR3 is 12 amino acids long. Germline CDR1 reads MNHEY; CDR2 reads SVGAGI. CDR3 amino acids: CASGRLNEKLFF. In DNA, the CDR3 is TGTGCCAGCGGACGGCTTAATGAAAAACTGTTTTTT.

The chain is built from TRBV7-9 and TRBJ2-6; TRBD1 might be the D (5 bases). This CDR3 is 15 amino acids long. From germline, CDR1 is SEHNR and CDR2 FQNEAQ (reference sequence). V was shortened by 5 bases and J by 4 bases, with 12 bases between the two germline ends. The CDR3 bases are TGTGCCAGCAGCCCCCCAGGGTGGGGGGCCAACGTCCTGACTTTC. It specifies CASSPPGWGANVLTF.

This rearrangement joins TRBV2 to TRBJ2-7, with TRBD1 identical over 11 bases. The CDR3 extends over 15 amino acids. The V segment lost 6 bases and the J segment 3 bases; nucleotides outside the gene matches: 7. CDR1 and CDR2 (germline): SNHLY, FYNNEI. CDR3 nucleotides: TGTGCCAGCAGCCAACCGGGACAGGGGGACTACGAGCAGTACTTC. Residues: CASSQPGQGDYEQYF.

The rearrangement links TRBV7-3 to TRBJ2-2; D gene unclear. Germline CDR1 SGHTA, CDR2 FQGTGA. With 3 bases removed from V and 6 bases from J, the gap between germline ends came to 5 bases. CDR3 size: 12 residues. The CDR3 loop reads CASSFQSGELFF. The CDR3 nucleotides are TGTGCCAGCAGCTTCCAGTCCGGGGAGCTGTTTTTT. Full variable domain (rest looked up from reference TRBV7-3 and TRBJ2-2): GAGVSQTPSNKVTEKGKYVELRCDPISGHTALYWYRQSLGQGPEFLIYFQGTGAADDSGLPNDRFFAVRPEGSVSTLKIQRTERGDSAVYLCASSFQSGELFFGEGSRLTVL.

The V gene is TRBV7-9, the J gene TRBJ2-1; unclear D gene. The length of the CDR3 is 14 residues. Trimming stripped 8 bases from V and 5 bases from J, with 16 bases between. Germline loops: CDR1 SEHNR, CDR2 FQNEAQ (reference sequence). The CDR3 sequence is CASGEVGRNNEQFF. Here the CDR3 DNA reads TGTGCCAGCGGGGAAGTCGGCCGCAACAATGAGCAGTTCTTC.

The V and J genes are TRBV11-2 and TRBJ2-5; D is possibly TRBD1 or TRBD2 (5 bases each). V lost 5 bases and J 5 bases, leaving 15 bases between the germline ends. The CDR3 sequence is 14 residues long. The germline V gene has CDR1 SGHAT and CDR2 FQNNGV. As DNA, the CDR3 is TGTGCCAGCAGCCAAGGGACGCTGCTGGAGACCCAGTACTTC. This encodes CASSQGTLLETQYF.

The chain has TRBV5-4 and TRBJ1-5; D uncertain. The CDR3 spans 15 residues. V was clipped by 2 bases and J by 2 bases, with 11 bases between them. CDR1 is SGHNT, CDR2 YYREEE, per germline (reference sequence). The DNA of the CDR3 is TGTGCCAGCAGCTTAGTACCCGGGGGCAATCAGCCCCAGCATTTT. Protein sequence: CASSLVPGGNQPQHF.

The genes are TRBV27 and TRBJ2-7; tentative D call: TRBD1 (5 bases). Germline V gives CDR1 MNHEY, CDR2 SMNVEV (reference sequence). Trimming pared 5 bases from V and 0 bases from J, leaving 14 bases between. CDR3 length: 15 amino acids. The CDR3, as DNA: TGTGCCAGCAGTCCTCCCGACAGTAGCTCCTACGAGCAGTACTTC. Its protein is CASSPPDSSSYEQYF.

The chain has TRBV19 and TRBJ2-2, with D perhaps TRBD2 (5 bases). The CDR3 loop spans 14 amino acids. CDR1 and CDR2 (germline): LNHDA, SQIVND (reference sequence). Trimming pared 5 bases from V and 1 base from J, leaving 8 bases between. DNA of the CDR3: TGTGCCAGTAGTCCCGGAGGGAACACCGGGGAGCTGTTTTTT. The encoded protein is CASSPGGNTGELFF.

This chain links TRBV10-2 with TRBJ2-1; TRBD2 might be the D (5 bases). Germline-derived CDR1 and CDR2 are WSHSY and SAAADI. This CDR3 contains 14 residues. V lost 2 bases to trimming and J lost 9 bases, with 14 bases between them. CDR3 bases: TGCGCCAGCAGTGAGCCCGGCGACCGGGGTGAGCAGTTCTTC. It is translated as CASSEPGDRGEQFF.

Here the CDR3 reads CASSPQGYEQYF. The CDR3 DNA reads TGTGCCAGCAGCCCGCAGGGATACGAGCAGTACTTC. The chain uses TRBV11-3 and TRBJ2-7, with a weak D call TRBD1 (5 bases). Germline lookup yields CDR1 SGHNT and CDR2 YENEEA. The CDR3 totals 12 residues. V was pared by 5 bases and J by 4 bases, with 9 bases between.